The 5 T cell receptor beta chains below were found in one sample sequenced in a study of blood T cell repertoires in COVID-19. Using immunoSEQ multiplex PCR, the repertoire was profiled, and TCRdb retains in-frame clones only, with some absent. The sample carries 20,000 to 25,000 clones, approximately 86% recorded once. The sample comprised peripheral blood. These receptors were taken from a human donor with acute or convalescent COVID-19. The donor label of this sample is uncertain.

This clone was detected only a few times. This chain joins TRBV19 and TRBJ1-2, with 11 nucleotides matching TRBD1. The CDR3 spans 16 residues. J was trimmed by 1 base and V by 7 bases; bases with no gene match: 8. Germline-derived CDR1 and CDR2 are LNHDA and SQIVND (reference sequence). CDR3 sequence reads: CASTEGTGGFNYGYTF. The DNA of the CDR3 is TGTGCCAGTACCGAGGGGACAGGGGGATTTAACTATGGCTACACCTTC. The whole variable domain, filled in from reference TRBV19 and TRBJ1-2, reads DGGITQSPKYLFRKEGQNVTLSCEQNLNHDAMYWYRQDPGQGLRLIYYSQIVNDFQKGDIAEGYSVSREKKESFPLTVTSAQKNPTAFYLCASTEGTGGFNYGYTFGSGTRLTVV.

J is TRBJ2-5 and V is TRBV18; D might be TRBD2 (6 bases). This CDR3 is built from 16 residues. Germline loops: CDR1 KGHSH, CDR2 LQKENI. V lost 2 bases to trimming and J lost 5 bases, with 18 bases between them. CDR3 coding DNA: TGTGCCAGCTCACCAGGGTCCGGGAGCGTGCAGGAGACCCAGTACTTC. Protein product: CASSPGSGSVQETQYF.

This clone was detected only a few times. This chain joins TRBV10-3 and TRBJ1-1; D not resolved. The V end was cut by 5 bases, the J end by 5 bases, with 9 bases between. Germline assignment: CDR1 ENHRY and CDR2 SYGVKD. CDR3 length: 12 residues. The chain's CDR3 is CAISTSITEAFF. The CDR3 DNA sequence: TGTGCCATCAGTACAAGTATTACTGAAGCTTTCTTT.

This clone was detected only a few times. DNA of the CDR3: TGTGCCAGCAGCCCGAAGGGTGGGGGAGGGCTAGCGGGCTTCTACCACCAAGAGACCCAGTACTTC. Residues: CASSPKGGGGLAGFYHQETQYF. The V and J genes are TRBV6-2 or TRBV6-3 and TRBJ2-5, with 8 nucleotides matching TRBD2. Germline trimming cut 6 bases from V and 0 bases from J; bases unmatched to any gene: 27. CDR1 and CDR2 (germline): MNHEY, SVGEGT. This CDR3 has 22 residues.

The genes are TRBV5-6 and TRBJ1-2; D unclear. Trimming stripped 1 base from V and 6 bases from J, with 7 bases between. The CDR3 contains 12 residues. Germline V gives CDR1 SGHDT, CDR2 YYEEEE. CDR3 region: CASSLTGNGYTF. CDR3 in DNA: TGTGCCAGCAGCTTGACCGGGAATGGCTACACCTTC. Using reference TRBV5-6 and TRBJ1-2 for the parts outside the CDR3, the full variable domain is DAGVTQSPTHLIKTRGQQVTLRCSPKSGHDTVSWYQQALGQGPQFIFQYYEEEERQRGNFPDRFSGHQFPNYSSELNVNALLLGDSALYLCASSLTGNGYTFGSGTRLTVV.